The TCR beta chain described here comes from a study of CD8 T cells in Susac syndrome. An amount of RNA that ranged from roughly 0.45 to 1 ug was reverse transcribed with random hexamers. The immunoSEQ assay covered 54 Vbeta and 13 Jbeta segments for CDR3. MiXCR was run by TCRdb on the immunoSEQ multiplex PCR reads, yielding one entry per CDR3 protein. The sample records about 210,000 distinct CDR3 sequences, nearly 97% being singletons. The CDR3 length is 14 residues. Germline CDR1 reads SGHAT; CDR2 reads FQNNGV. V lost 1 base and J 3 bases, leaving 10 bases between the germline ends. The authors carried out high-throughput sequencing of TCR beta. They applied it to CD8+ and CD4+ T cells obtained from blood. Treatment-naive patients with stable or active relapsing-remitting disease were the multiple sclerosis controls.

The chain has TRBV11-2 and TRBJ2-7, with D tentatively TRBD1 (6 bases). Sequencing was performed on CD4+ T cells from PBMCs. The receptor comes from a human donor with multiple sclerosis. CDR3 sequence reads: CASSLVDRYYEQYF. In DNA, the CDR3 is TGTGCCAGCAGCTTAGTGGACAGATACTACGAGCAGTACTTC.